This T cell receptor (beta chain) was documented in a study of early T cells in non-severe SARS-CoV-2 infection. Study-wide background: It was bulk RNA from unsorted whole blood that was sequenced, and the chains were unpaired.

This CDR3 comprises 16 residues. From germline, CDR1 is MNHEY and CDR2 SMNVEV (reference sequence). In its sample, this clonotype was seen once. This could be a read error, since a much larger clone is one nucleotide away. MiXCR, applied by TCRdb to the 5' RACE reads, yields one record per CDR3 protein. Of more than 65,000 distinct CDR3 sequences in the sample, about 4.9% were seen once. The V call is TRBV27, the J call TRBJ1-2; maybe TRBD1 (5 bases). The starting material was whole blood, obtained at baseline. This sequence originates from an adult who was a healthcare worker with PCR-confirmed SARS-CoV-2 infection or an uninfected control (not recorded which). The donor label of this sample is uncertain. CDR3 DNA sequence: TGTACCAGCAGTTTATCGGGAAGGGTAGGGGTATATGGCTACACCTTC. This codes for CTSSLSGRVGVYGYTF.